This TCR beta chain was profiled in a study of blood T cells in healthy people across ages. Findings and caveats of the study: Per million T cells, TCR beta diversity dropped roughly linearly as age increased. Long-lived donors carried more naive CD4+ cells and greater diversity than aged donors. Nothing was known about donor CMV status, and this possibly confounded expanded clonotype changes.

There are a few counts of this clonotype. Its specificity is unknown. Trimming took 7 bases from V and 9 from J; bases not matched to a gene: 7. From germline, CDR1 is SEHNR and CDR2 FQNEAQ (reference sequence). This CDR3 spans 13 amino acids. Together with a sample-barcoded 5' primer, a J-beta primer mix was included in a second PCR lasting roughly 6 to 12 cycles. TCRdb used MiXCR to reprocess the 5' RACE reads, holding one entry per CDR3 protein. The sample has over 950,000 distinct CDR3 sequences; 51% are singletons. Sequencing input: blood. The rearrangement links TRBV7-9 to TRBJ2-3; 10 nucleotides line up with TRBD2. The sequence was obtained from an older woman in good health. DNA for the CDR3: TGTGCCAGCACCAGCGGGAGGGAGAGGACGCAGTATTTT. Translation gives CASTSGRERTQYF.